Sequencing of this T cell receptor beta chain was carried out in a study of blood T cell dynamics during melanoma immunotherapy. As for the study in general: Standard first-line treatment here was pembrolizumab or nivolumab plus ipilimumab in metastatic melanoma.

General study points: The study could not tell melanoma-specific clones from general immune activation.

For this clone: Its antigen is undetermined.

As to time point: pre-treatment baseline. Response was assessed by RECIST 1.1 at 12 weeks, except two rapid progressors. DNA loading was fixed at roughly 0.35 ug for all bulk PBMC samples. Profiled with immunoSEQ multiplex PCR; TCRdb holds only in-frame clones, not every one. This sample yields approximately 13,000 clones, of which nearly 90% are seen a single time; about 3.7% belongs to the top ten. Germline assignment: CDR1 SGHTA and CDR2 FQGTGA. The CDR3 contains 18 residues. V gave up 5 bases and J gave up 4 bases; unmatched junction bases: 15. J is TRBJ2-2 and V is TRBV7-3; 8 nucleotides line up with TRBD2. This receptor was identified in a human donor with melanoma. This specimen was blood, taken from a patient treated with checkpoint blockade. As DNA, the CDR3 is TGTGCCAGCAGCCTACCCACTAGCGGCACAAGACTCACCGGGGAGCTGTTTTTT. It yields the protein CASSLPTSGTRLTGELFF.